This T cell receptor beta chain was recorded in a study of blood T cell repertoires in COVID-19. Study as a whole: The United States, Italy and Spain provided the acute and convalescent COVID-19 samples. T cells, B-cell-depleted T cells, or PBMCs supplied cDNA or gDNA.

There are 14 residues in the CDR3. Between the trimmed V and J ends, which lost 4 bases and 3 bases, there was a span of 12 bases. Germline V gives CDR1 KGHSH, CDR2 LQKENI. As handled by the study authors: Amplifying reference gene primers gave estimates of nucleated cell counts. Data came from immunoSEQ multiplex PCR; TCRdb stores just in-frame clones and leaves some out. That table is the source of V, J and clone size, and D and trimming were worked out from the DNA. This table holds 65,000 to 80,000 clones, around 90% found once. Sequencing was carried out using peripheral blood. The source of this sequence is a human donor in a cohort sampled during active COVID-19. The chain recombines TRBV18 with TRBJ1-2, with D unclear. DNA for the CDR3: TGTGCCAGCTCACAAAACCTATTAGACTATGGCTACACCTTC. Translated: CASSQNLLDYGYTF.